The clone carrying this T cell receptor beta chain was seen a handful of times. What it binds is unknown. The sample comes from a study of shared clonotypes between healthy human individuals. At the level of the study: Used for every donor were three CD4 naive, three CD4 memory, two CD8 naive and one CD8 memory plate.

Trimming took off 6 bases at V and 6 bases at J, with 19 bases between the two ends. CDR1 LNHDA and CDR2 SQIVND come from the germline V gene (reference sequence). The CDR3 is 15 residues long. Study results and limitations: In having few donors, the study represented limited genetic and exposure-history diversity.

The naive CD8 subset, CD45RO-negative cells positively selected for CCR7, excluded terminally differentiated effector memory CD45RA+ cells. Sequencing was performed with immunoSEQ multiplex PCR; in TCRdb, only in-frame clones are kept and a portion is missing. The data show about 1,900,000 clones, about 95% seen once. The material sequenced was naive CD8+ T cells sorted from blood. This TCR was recovered from a man aged 18 to 29 in good health. The genes are TRBV19 and TRBJ2-3; D is possibly TRBD1 (6 bases). The CDR3 region is CASSILLGAWDTQYF. The CDR3 DNA sequence: TGTGCCAGTAGCATCCTGCTGGGGGCATGGGATACGCAGTATTTT.